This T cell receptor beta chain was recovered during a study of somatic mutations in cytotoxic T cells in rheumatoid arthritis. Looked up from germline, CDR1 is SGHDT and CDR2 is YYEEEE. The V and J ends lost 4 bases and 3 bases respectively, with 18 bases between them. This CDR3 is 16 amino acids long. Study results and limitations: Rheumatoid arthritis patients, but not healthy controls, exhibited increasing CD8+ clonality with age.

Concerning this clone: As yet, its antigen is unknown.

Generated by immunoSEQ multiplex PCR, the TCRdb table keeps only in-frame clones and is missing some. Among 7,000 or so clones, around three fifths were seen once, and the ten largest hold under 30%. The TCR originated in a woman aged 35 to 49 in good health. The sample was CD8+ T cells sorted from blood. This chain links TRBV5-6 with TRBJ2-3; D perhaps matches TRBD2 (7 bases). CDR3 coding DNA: TGTGCCAGCAGCAGGGGGGGGGCGCTTTGGACAGATACGCAGTATTTT. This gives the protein CASSRGGALWTDTQYF.